This record concerns one TCR beta chain sequence. In the authors' methods: From reference gene primer amplification, estimates of nucleated cell counts were derived. Profiled with immunoSEQ multiplex PCR; TCRdb holds only in-frame clones, not every one. The V and J calls and clone size were taken over from that table, and D and trimming were inferred from the DNA. Altogether some 270,000 clones are present, roughly 84% being singletons, with the ten largest covering roughly 3.6%. These data originate in a study of blood T cell repertoires in COVID-19. Assignment of participants to cohorts was predicated upon participant-reported clinical history. The CDR3 consists of 15 residues. Germline loops: CDR1 LGHNA, CDR2 YNFKEQ. V gave up 1 base and J gave up 5 bases; unmatched junction bases: 5.

The sequencing sample was made of PBMCs or T cells enriched from blood (not recorded which). The J gene is TRBJ2-1, the V gene TRBV4-2, with 7 bases lining up with TRBD2. The sequence came from a man between 45 and 60 years old who had recovered from COVID-19. CDR3 region: CASSQAGGVDNEQFF. In DNA form, the CDR3 reads TGTGCCAGCAGCCAAGCGGGAGGTGTAGACAATGAGCAGTTCTTC.